The clone carrying this TCR beta chain has at least ten counts. Using RNA transcripts as the source, TCR beta CDR3 regions were amplified. When the TCR CDR3 underwent first-round RT-PCR, the HTBI primer set was used. In TCRdb, the multiplex PCR reads were re-called with MiXCR into one record per CDR3 protein. The sample has 450,000 to 700,000 distinct CDR3 sequences, about 43% seen once. The CDR3 length is 14 residues. The ends were cut back, 6 bases at V and 0 bases at J, with 9 bases in the middle. Germline CDR1 reads MNHNS; CDR2 reads SASEGT. This entry comes from a study of T cells in Graves' hyperthyroidism and ophthalmopathy.

The TCR sequence derives from an adult woman with Graves' disease, either hyperthyroidism or ophthalmopathy (not recorded which). Sequencing was done on a sample of peripheral blood or thyroid tissue (not recorded which). The chain has TRBV6-1 and TRBJ1-3; D is undetermined. The CDR3 loop reads CASSVDYSGNTIYF. CDR3 in DNA: TGTGCCAGCAGCGTGGATTACTCTGGAAACACCATATATTTT.